Listed here are 4 T cell receptor beta chains from one sample, sequenced in a study of blood T cell repertoires in COVID-19. Clones were read by immunoSEQ multiplex PCR, and TCRdb kept only the in-frame ones, dropping some. The repertoire has tens of thousands of clones, approximately 88% of them found once; the top ten carry 3% to 3.5%. Material for sequencing was peripheral blood. The origin of the receptors is a human donor in a cohort sampled during active COVID-19.

This chain connects TRBV24-1 to TRBJ2-1; D perhaps matches TRBD2 (5 bases). The CDR3 extends over 13 amino acids. V was trimmed by 5 bases and J by 9 bases, leaving 13 bases between them. Germline V gene data show CDR1 as KGHDR and CDR2 as SFDVKD. DNA of the CDR3: TGTGCCACCAGTGTTCCGGGGAAGCTTGAGCAGTTCTTC. Translating gives CATSVPGKLEQFF.

The V and J genes are TRBV6-2 or TRBV6-3 and TRBJ1-2; TRBD1 matches 10 bases. V trimming: 4 bases; J trimming: 2 bases; junction bases outside the gene matches: 7. Germline V gene data show CDR1 as MNHEY and CDR2 as SVGEGT. The CDR3 extends over 16 amino acids. The CDR3 DNA is TGTGCCAGCAGTTCCCCGGGACAGGGGCTAAACTATGGCTACACCTTC. Amino acids: CASSSPGQGLNYGYTF.

The chain combines TRBV7-2 with TRBJ2-7, with TRBD2 as a possible D gene (6 bases). Trimming left V 1 base short and J 3 bases short, with 10 bases between. The germline V gene has CDR1 SGHTA and CDR2 FQGNSA. The CDR3 is 14 amino acids. The CDR3 DNA is TGTGCCAGCAGCTTAGGCCTAGCGTACTACGAGCAGTACTTC. Translated: CASSLGLAYYEQYF.

This sequence joins TRBV20-1 and TRBJ1-5, with D possibly matching TRBD1 (5 bases). This CDR3 region has 16 residues. With 3 bases removed from V and 2 bases from J, the gap between germline ends came to 17 bases. CDR1 is DFQATT, CDR2 SNEGSKA, per germline (reference sequence). The CDR3 protein is CSASSNRVQGNQPQHF. The CDR3 DNA follows: TGCAGTGCTAGTTCTAACCGGGTACAGGGCAATCAGCCCCAGCATTTT.